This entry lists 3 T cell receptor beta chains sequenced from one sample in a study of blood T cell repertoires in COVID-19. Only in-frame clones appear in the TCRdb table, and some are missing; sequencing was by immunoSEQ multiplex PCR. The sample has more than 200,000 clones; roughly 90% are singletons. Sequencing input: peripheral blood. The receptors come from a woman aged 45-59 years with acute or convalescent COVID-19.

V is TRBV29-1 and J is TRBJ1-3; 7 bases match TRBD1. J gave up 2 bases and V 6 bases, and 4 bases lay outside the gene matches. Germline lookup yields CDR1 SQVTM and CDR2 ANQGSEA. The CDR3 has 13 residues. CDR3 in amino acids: CSVVTGAGNTIYF. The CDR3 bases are TGCAGCGTCGTTACAGGGGCTGGAAACACCATATATTTT.

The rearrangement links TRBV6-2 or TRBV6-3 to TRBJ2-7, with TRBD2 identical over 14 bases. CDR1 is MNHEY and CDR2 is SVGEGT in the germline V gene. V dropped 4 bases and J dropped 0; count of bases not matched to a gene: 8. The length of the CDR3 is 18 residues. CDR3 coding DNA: TGTGCCAGCAGTTCCCCGGGACTAGCGGGGGACTACTCCTACGAGCAGTACTTC. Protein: CASSSPGLAGDYSYEQYF.

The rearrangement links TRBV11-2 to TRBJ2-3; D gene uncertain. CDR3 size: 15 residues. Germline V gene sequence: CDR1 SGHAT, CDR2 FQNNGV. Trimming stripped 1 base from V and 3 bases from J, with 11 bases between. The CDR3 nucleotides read TGTGCCAGCAGCTTAGGGCCCCTCTCGACAGATACGCAGTATTTT. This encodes CASSLGPLSTDTQYF.